One and the same sample provided the 27 T cell receptor beta chains below, sequenced in a study of T cell responses to AZD1222 COVID-19 vaccine. Assay used: immunoSEQ multiplex PCR; TCRdb lists only in-frame clones, some missing. The sample holds about 92,000 clones, over 75% seen once. The sample consisted of peripheral blood, taken on day 0 of AZD1222 vaccination. Every receptor here comes from an adult in good health.

The chain uses TRBV10-2 and TRBJ2-1; no clear D gene. CDR3 length equals 13 residues. In germline, CDR1 is WSHSY, CDR2 SAAADI. Trimming took off 8 bases at V and 6 bases at J, with 14 bases between the two ends. As DNA, the CDR3 is TGCGCCAGCTCCAGTAGAAATTCCAATGAGCAGTTCTTC. Translated: CASSSRNSNEQFF.

The genes are TRBV7-9 and TRBJ1-6; D may be TRBD1 (6 bases). The CDR3 is made up of 15 amino acids. The germline V gene has CDR1 SEHNR and CDR2 FQNEAQ (reference sequence). V was clipped by 2 bases and J by 5 bases, with 10 bases between them. Here the CDR3 reads CASSLRGEDNSPLHF. In nucleotides, the CDR3 is TGTGCCAGCAGCTTAAGGGGGGAAGATAATTCACCCCTCCACTTT.

The chain links TRBV5-1 to TRBJ1-1; D is possibly TRBD1 (5 bases). The V gene lost 2 bases and the J gene lost 7 bases, with 15 bases spanning the gap. Looked up from germline, CDR1 is SGHRS and CDR2 is YFSETQ. This CDR3 is built from 14 residues. DNA for the CDR3: TGCGCCAGCAGCTTACCCGGACAACAACATGAAGCTTTCTTT. It encodes CASSLPGQQHEAFF.

The CDR3 loop reads CAWSGTSGRWAGELFF. The CDR3 nucleotides read TGTGCCTGGAGCGGGACTAGCGGGAGATGGGCGGGGGAGCTGTTTTTT. This rearrangement joins TRBV30 to TRBJ2-2; 14 bases agree with TRBD2. V dropped 3 bases and J dropped 8; count of bases not matched to a gene: 8. Germline V gene lookup returns CDR1 GTSNPN and CDR2 SVGIG (reference sequence). The CDR3 contains 16 residues.

The chain joins TRBV7-2 to TRBJ1-3; D possibly corresponds to TRBD1 (5 bases). This CDR3 has 13 amino acids. Germline CDR1 SGHTA, CDR2 FQGNSA. The V and J ends lost 9 bases and 3 bases respectively, with 12 bases between them. CDR3 in amino acids: CASSERGGNTIYF. In DNA, the CDR3 is TGTGCCAGTTCGGAGAGGGGTGGAAACACCATATATTTT.

This chain connects TRBV7-2 to TRBJ2-7, with D tentatively TRBD1 (5 bases). Germline lookup yields CDR1 SGHTA and CDR2 FQGNSA. Deletions cut 1 base from V and 1 base from J, with 11 bases between. This CDR3 region has 15 residues. The DNA of the CDR3 is TGTGCCAGCAGCTTAGAGGGGATGGTATCCTACGAGCAGTACTTC. It yields the protein CASSLEGMVSYEQYF. Full variable domain (remainder filled in from reference TRBV7-2 and TRBJ2-7): GAGVSQSPSNKVTEKGKDVELRCDPISGHTALYWYRQSLGQGLEFLIYFQGNSAPDKSGLPSDRFSAERTGGSVSTLTIQRTQQEDSAVYLCASSLEGMVSYEQYFGPGTRLTVT.

In this sample, this clone turned up once. In DNA, the CDR3 is TGTGCCAGCAGTGAGCAGAGCTCCTATAATTCACCCCTCCACTTT. Residues: CASSEQSSYNSPLHF. J is TRBJ1-6 and V is TRBV6-1; D not certain. The CDR3 is made up of 15 amino acids. Trimming left V 3 bases short and J 0 bases short, with 6 bases between. The germline V gene has CDR1 MNHNS and CDR2 SASEGT.

V usage is TRBV30 and J usage is TRBJ1-2; D is undetermined. Germline V gene sequence: CDR1 GTSNPN, CDR2 SVGIG (reference sequence). The CDR3 totals 14 residues. V lost 3 bases and J 3 bases, leaving 14 bases between the germline ends. The CDR3 sequence is CAWRRAAPYYGYTF. The CDR3 DNA reads TGTGCCTGGAGGAGAGCGGCTCCCTACTATGGCTACACCTTC.

V and J are TRBV2 and TRBJ2-5; TRBD1 agrees at 9 bases. The CDR3 is made up of 15 amino acids. J lost 3 bases, V lost 1 base, and 3 bases had no gene match. Germline V gene sequence: CDR1 SNHLY, CDR2 FYNNEI. DNA for the CDR3: TGTGCCAGCAGTGAAGGGGGGACAGGGAAAGAGACCCAGTACTTC. This codes for CASSEGGTGKETQYF.

V gene TRBV28 combines with J gene TRBJ1-1, with TRBD1 matching over 8 bases. Germline V lookup: CDR1 MDHEN, CDR2 SYDVKM. The J segment lost 8 bases and the V segment lost 2 bases, leaving 1 base of the junction unmatched. The CDR3 contains 12 residues. The CDR3 sequence: CASSLQGAEAFF. CDR3 bases: TGTGCCAGCAGTTTACAGGGGGCGGAAGCTTTCTTT. Filled out from reference TRBV28 and TRBJ1-1, the complete variable domain reads DVKVTQSSRYLVKRTGEKVFLECVQDMDHENMFWYRQDPGLGLRLIYFSYDVKMKEKGDIPEGYSVSREKKERFSLILESASTNQTSMYLCASSLQGAEAFFGQGTRLTVV.

The chain employs TRBV6-1 and TRBJ1-4; maybe TRBD1 (5 bases). The CDR3 contains 17 residues. V shed 0 bases and J shed 6 bases, with 17 bases lying between them. The germline CDR1 and CDR2 sequences are MNHNS and SASEGT. The CDR3 sequence: CASSEARVGRGYEKLFF. The CDR3, as DNA: TGTGCCAGCAGTGAAGCGCGTGTCGGGAGGGGCTATGAAAAACTGTTTTTT.

J is TRBJ1-5 and V is TRBV7-2; TRBD1 agrees at 7 bases. Germline V CDR1 and CDR2: SGHTA, FQGNSA. CDR3 length: 16 residues. Trimming removed 4 bases from V and 0 bases from J; junction bases left unmatched: 6. The CDR3 loop is CASSWTGPNSNQPQHF. The CDR3 DNA is TGTGCCAGCAGCTGGACAGGACCAAATAGCAATCAGCCCCAGCATTTT. Full variable domain (missing parts from reference TRBV7-2 and TRBJ1-5): GAGVSQSPSNKVTEKGKDVELRCDPISGHTALYWYRQSLGQGLEFLIYFQGNSAPDKSGLPSDRFSAERTGGSVSTLTIQRTQQEDSAVYLCASSWTGPNSNQPQHFGDGTRLSIL.

The chain links TRBV7-2 to TRBJ2-3; D unresolved. Between the trimmed V and J ends, which lost 5 bases and 5 bases, there was a span of 11 bases. Germline V gene sequence: CDR1 SGHTA, CDR2 FQGNSA. The CDR3 loop spans 13 amino acids. The CDR3 coding sequence is TGTGCCAGCAGCGCACGACTCCTAGATACGCAGTATTTT. It encodes CASSARLLDTQYF.

This rearrangement joins TRBV6-5 to TRBJ2-5, with D perhaps given as TRBD1 or TRBD2 (6 bases each). Trimming took 5 bases from V and 1 from J, leaving 11 bases between them. CDR1 is MNHEY, CDR2 SVGAGI, per germline. This CDR3 has 14 residues. Here the CDR3 reads CASSRGGPQETQYF. For the CDR3, the DNA is TGTGCCAGCAGTCGAGGGGGGCCCCAAGAGACCCAGTACTTC.

The chain joins TRBV7-2 to TRBJ2-7, with D perhaps TRBD2 (7 bases). CDR1 is SGHTA and CDR2 is FQGNSA in the germline V gene. Trimming cost V 7 bases and J 5 bases, with 18 bases left between them. The CDR3 consists of 14 residues. The CDR3: CASILGGGANEQYF. CDR3 DNA sequence: TGTGCCAGCATCCTAGGAGGGGGGGCGAACGAGCAGTACTTC.

This clone was seen a handful of times. The gene calls are TRBV2 and TRBJ1-1; 7 nucleotides line up with TRBD1. With V trimmed by 7 bases and J by 0 bases, 5 bases remained unmatched. Per germline, CDR1 SNHLY and CDR2 FYNNEI. The CDR3 spans 14 residues. CDR3 loop: CASKLDRLNTEAFF. CDR3 nucleotide sequence: TGTGCCAGCAAACTGGACAGGCTGAACACTGAAGCTTTCTTT.

This clone turned up a few times. J is TRBJ2-2 and V is TRBV7-9; D possibly uses TRBD1 or TRBD2 (5 bases each). The V gene lost 5 bases and the J gene lost 5 bases, with 21 bases spanning the gap. Germline-derived CDR1 and CDR2 are SEHNR and FQNEAQ (reference sequence). The CDR3 consists of 17 residues. CDR3 sequence (DNA): TGTGCCAGCAGCGCCCAACCCCCGGGACGCGCAACCGGGGAGCTGTTTTTT. It encodes CASSAQPPGRATGELFF. Full variable domain (rest looked up from reference TRBV7-9 and TRBJ2-2): DTGVSQNPRHKITKRGQNVTFRCDPISEHNRLYWYRQTLGQGPEFLTYFQNEAQLEKSRLLSDRFSAERPKGSFSTLEIQRTEQGDSAMYLCASSAQPPGRATGELFFGEGSRLTVL.

V gene TRBV9 combines with J gene TRBJ2-2; 14 bases match TRBD2. This CDR3 is 18 amino acids long. Germline V lookup: CDR1 SGDLS, CDR2 YYNGEE. Trimming removed 4 bases from V and 7 bases from J; junction bases left unmatched: 12. The DNA for the CDR3 is TGTGCCAGCAGCCTGAGCGGGACTAGCGGGAGAATGGGCGGGGAGCTGTTTTTT. Its translation: CASSLSGTSGRMGGELFF.

The rearrangement joins TRBV4-1 to TRBJ1-6; maybe TRBD1 (5 bases). Germline assignment: CDR1 MGHRA and CDR2 YSYEKL. The CDR3 is 15 amino acids. Trimming took 1 base from V and 5 from J, leaving 9 bases between them. The CDR3 loop is CASSQGDVHNSPLHF. CDR3 nucleotides: TGCGCCAGCAGCCAAGGGGACGTTCATAATTCACCCCTCCACTTT.

This sequence joins TRBV6-2 or TRBV6-3 and TRBJ1-4, with D maybe TRBD1 (6 bases). V gave up 5 bases and J gave up 3 bases, with 16 bases separating them. CDR3 size: 16 residues. Per the germline V gene, CDR1 is MNHEY and CDR2 is SVGEGT. CDR3 DNA sequence: TGTGCCAGCAGTCACCGCCCGGGGGCAGCTAATGAAAAACTGTTTTTT. This encodes CASSHRPGAANEKLFF.

This chain links TRBV29-1 with TRBJ1-1; 9 positions match TRBD1. Trimming removed 6 bases from V and 3 bases from J; junction bases left unmatched: 5. Germline V gene lookup returns CDR1 SQVTM and CDR2 ANQGSEA. The CDR3 is made up of 13 amino acids. The CDR3 nucleotides read TGCAGCGTGACAGGGGGTGGGGACACTGAAGCTTTCTTT. Its protein is CSVTGGGDTEAFF.

V is TRBV10-3 and J is TRBJ2-3, with D unclear. Trimming removed 0 bases from V and 0 bases from J, with 7 bases in between. This CDR3 is built from 15 residues. Germline V gene lookup returns CDR1 ENHRY and CDR2 SYGVKD. Here the CDR3 DNA reads TGTGCCATCAGTGAGTCTGGGCTTAGCACAGATACGCAGTATTTT. Its translation: CAISESGLSTDTQYF.

The chain recombines TRBV10-2 with TRBJ2-2, with 8 bases matching TRBD2. CDR1 and CDR2 (germline): WSHSY, SAAADI. V was clipped by 7 bases and J by 4 bases; unmatched bases: 14. This CDR3 spans 17 amino acids. The CDR3 here is CASTGRSSGIVTGELFF. CDR3 coding DNA: TGCGCCAGCACAGGGAGGAGTAGCGGGATTGTCACCGGGGAGCTGTTTTTT.

The CDR3: CASSEGGPDTQYF. The CDR3, as DNA: TGTGCCAGCAGTGAAGGAGGGCCAGATACGCAGTATTTT. The chain is built from TRBV6-1 and TRBJ2-3; D may be TRBD2 (5 bases). The CDR3 has 13 amino acids. The V end was cut by 1 base, the J end by 4 bases, with 6 bases between. Germline CDR1 reads MNHNS; CDR2 reads SASEGT.

V usage is TRBV6-1 and J usage is TRBJ2-3; 10 nucleotides line up with TRBD2. The V gene end was trimmed by 4 bases and the J gene end by 6 bases; junction bases not matched to a gene: 10. This CDR3 is 16 amino acids long. The germline gives CDR1 MNHNS, CDR2 SASEGT. DNA of the CDR3: TGTGCCAGCAGTGGTCCAGCGGGGGGGCCGGAGGATACGCAGTATTTT. Residues: CASSGPAGGPEDTQYF.

The chain recombines TRBV29-1 with TRBJ2-7; 8 bases line up with TRBD1. This CDR3 has 13 residues. V gave up 6 bases and J gave up 3 bases; unmatched junction bases: 7. Per the germline V gene, CDR1 is SQVTM and CDR2 is ANQGSEA. CDR3 bases: TGCAGCGTCTCAAGGACAGGGAACTACGAGCAGTACTTC. Translating gives CSVSRTGNYEQYF.

This clone was counted only a few times. The chain employs TRBV6-1 and TRBJ2-1, with 11 bases aligning to TRBD2. This CDR3 has 15 residues. Germline V gene lookup returns CDR1 MNHNS and CDR2 SASEGT. The V gene end was trimmed by 0 bases and the J gene end by 6 bases; junction bases not matched to a gene: 1. CDR3 sequence: CASSEASGGANEQFF. The CDR3 region has the DNA TGTGCCAGCAGTGAAGCTAGCGGGGGGGCCAATGAGCAGTTCTTC.